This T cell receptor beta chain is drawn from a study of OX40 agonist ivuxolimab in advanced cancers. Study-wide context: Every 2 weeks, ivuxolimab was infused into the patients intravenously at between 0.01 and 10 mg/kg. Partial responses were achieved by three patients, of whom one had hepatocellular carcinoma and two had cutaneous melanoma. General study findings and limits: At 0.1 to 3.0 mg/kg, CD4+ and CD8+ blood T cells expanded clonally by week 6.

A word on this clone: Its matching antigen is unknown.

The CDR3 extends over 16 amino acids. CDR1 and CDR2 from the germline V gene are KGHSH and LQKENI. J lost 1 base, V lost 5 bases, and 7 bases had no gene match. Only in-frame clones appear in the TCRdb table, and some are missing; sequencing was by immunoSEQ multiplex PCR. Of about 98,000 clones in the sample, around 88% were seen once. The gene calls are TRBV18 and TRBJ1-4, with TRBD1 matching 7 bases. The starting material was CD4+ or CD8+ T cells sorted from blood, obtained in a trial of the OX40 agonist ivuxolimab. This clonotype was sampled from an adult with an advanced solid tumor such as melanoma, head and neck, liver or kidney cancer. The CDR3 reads CASSSYRGGTNEKLFF. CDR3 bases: TGTGCCAGCTCATCCTACAGGGGAGGAACTAATGAAAAACTGTTTTTT.